The rows below give T cell receptor beta chains drawn from one sample of a study of blood T cell repertoires in COVID-19. The data were produced by immunoSEQ multiplex PCR, yet TCRdb's version contains in-frame clones alone and is incomplete. Among 62,000 or so clones, roughly nine tenths were seen once, and the ten largest hold 2.5% to 3%. The sample taken for sequencing was peripheral blood. The receptors originated from a man aged 50 to 59 with acute or convalescent COVID-19. Each CDR3 is given with its conserved first and last residue. D genes are given only for firm matches. Part of the rows lack a size; the others show once, few, many or a class for expanded clones.

cdr3_nt cdr3_aa d_call j_call v_call clone_size
TGTGCCAGTAGTATGGGGGGGAACATTCAGTACTTC CASSMGGNIQYF TRBD2 TRBJ2-4 TRBV19 NA
TGCGCCAGCAGCCAAGATCTGGGGGACAATAGCAATCAGCCCCAGCATTTT CASSQDLGDNSNQPQHF NA TRBJ1-5 TRBV4-3 NA
TGTGCCAGCAGTTTAAGGTTTGGGGGCGCGGATAATTCACCCCTCCACTTT CASSLRFGGADNSPLHF NA TRBJ1-6 TRBV28 NA
TGTGCCAGCTCAGAAGCGGGTATCACAGATACGCAGTATTTT CASSEAGITDTQYF NA TRBJ2-3 TRBV18 NA
TGTGCCAGCAGCAACGGGACTAGCGGGCACGGCGCAAAAGAGACCCAGTACTTC CASSNGTSGHGAKETQYF NA TRBJ2-5 TRBV21-1 NA
TGTGCCAGTAGTATGGGGGCAGGGGGCAGTTACAATGAGCAGTTCTTC CASSMGAGGSYNEQFF TRBD1 TRBJ2-1 TRBV19 NA
TGTGCCAGCAGTGGGATGGGCTGGACAGGGTTAGTATCTGGAAACACCATATATTTT CASSGMGWTGLVSGNTIYF TRBD1 TRBJ1-3 TRBV28 NA
TGCGCCAGCAGCCAAGATCCCGCGGGGACTAATGAAAAACTGTTTTTT CASSQDPAGTNEKLFF NA TRBJ1-4 TRBV4-3 NA
TGTGCCACCGGAGTCCCGAGGGAGCAGTACTTC CATGVPREQYF NA TRBJ2-7 TRBV25-1 NA
TGTGCCAGCAGTGAGCCAGGACTAGCGGCGGCCTACGAGCAGTACTTC CASSEPGLAAAYEQYF TRBD2 TRBJ2-7 TRBV6-1 NA
TGTGCCAGCAGCTTATCAACAGGCCACAGAAGGAATGAGCAGTTCTTC CASSLSTGHRRNEQFF NA TRBJ2-1 TRBV7-2 NA
TGTGCCAGCAGCAACACAGTTCCCGTTAGCAATCAGCCCCAGCATTTT CASSNTVPVSNQPQHF NA TRBJ1-5 TRBV6-6 NA
TGTGCCAGCAGTGAGGAGCTTAACCATGAGCAGTTCTTC CASSEELNHEQFF NA TRBJ2-1 TRBV6-4 NA
TGTGCCAGCATGCGCTCTGGGGCCAACGTCCTGACTTTC CASMRSGANVLTF NA TRBJ2-6 TRBV6-5 once
TGTGCCAGCTCATCCCGGGACAGGGAGGGTTCACCCCTCCACTTT CASSSRDREGSPLHF TRBD1 TRBJ1-6 TRBV18 NA
TGTGCCAGCAGCCAAGAAGTCACTAATGAGCAGTTCTTC CASSQEVTNEQFF NA TRBJ2-1 TRBV4-2 NA
TGTGCCAGCAGTCCGTCGACAGGGACGGGGTCACCCCTCCACTTT CASSPSTGTGSPLHF TRBD1 TRBJ1-6 TRBV27 few
TGTGCCAGCAGCCAAAAACTAGGACAGAGCTCACCCCTCCACTTT CASSQKLGQSSPLHF NA TRBJ1-6 TRBV3-1/TRBV3-2 NA
TGTGCCAGCAGTTCCATGAGCTCCTACAATGAGCAGTTCTTC CASSSMSSYNEQFF NA TRBJ2-1 TRBV6-2/TRBV6-3 NA
TGTGCCAGCAGTTTCCAGGCCGGAAATCCAGATACGCAGTATTTT CASSFQAGNPDTQYF NA TRBJ2-3 TRBV27 NA
TGTGCCAGTAGTATAAAAAGGGGGAACACTGAAGCTTTCTTT CASSIKRGNTEAFF NA TRBJ1-1 TRBV19 NA
TGTGCCAGTAGTACCTCCACAGAAAATCAGCCCCAGCATTTT CASSTSTENQPQHF NA TRBJ1-5 TRBV19 once
TGTGCCAGCAGCAAGAACAGGGGGACTGAAGCTTTCTTT CASSKNRGTEAFF TRBD1 TRBJ1-1 TRBV6-5 NA
TGTGCCAGCAGCCAGAAAGGGGCAGGGGGATACAATGAGCAGTTCTTC CASSQKGAGGYNEQFF TRBD1 TRBJ2-1 TRBV6-2/TRBV6-3 NA
TGTGCCAGCAGTTACGCCGACAGGGGGCCCACCGGGGAGCTGTTTTTT CASSYADRGPTGELFF TRBD1 TRBJ2-2 TRBV6-2/TRBV6-3 NA
TGCGCCAGCAGCTTTGGGACAGGGTCCCCCGGGGAGCTGTTTTTT CASSFGTGSPGELFF TRBD1 TRBJ2-2 TRBV5-1 NA
TGTGCCAGCAGCCTCGAGACAGGGGGCACAGATACGCAGTATTTT CASSLETGGTDTQYF TRBD1 TRBJ2-3 TRBV4-2 once
TGTGCCAGCAGCTTGTCCGACAGGGGAAAAGAGACCCAGTACTTC CASSLSDRGKETQYF TRBD1 TRBJ2-5 TRBV5-5 NA
TGTGCCAGCAGTGATCTAGGCGGGACTTACAATGAGCAGTTCTTC CASSDLGGTYNEQFF NA TRBJ2-1 TRBV6-1 NA
TGTGCCAGCAGCTCTAGCGGGAACACCGGGGAGCTGTTTTTT CASSSSGNTGELFF TRBD2 TRBJ2-2 TRBV4-2 NA
TGCGCCAGCAGCCCGCAGGGAAACACTGAAGCTTTCTTT CASSPQGNTEAFF NA TRBJ1-1 TRBV4-3 NA
TGTGCCACCCTAAGCCCCGGGACTAGCTACGAGCAGTACTTC CATLSPGTSYEQYF TRBD2 TRBJ2-7 TRBV6-5 NA
TGTGCCAGCAGCGCTAGCGGGAGGGCCGGTGAGCAGTTCTTC CASSASGRAGEQFF TRBD2 TRBJ2-1 TRBV7-9 once
TGTGCCAGCAGCCCCGGCGGAGCCAGTTTCAATGAGCAGTTCTTC CASSPGGASFNEQFF NA TRBJ2-1 TRBV11-3 once
TGTGCCAGCAGCCGAGGGCGCCTGTCCTACAATGAGCAGTTCTTC CASSRGRLSYNEQFF NA TRBJ2-1 TRBV11-2 NA
TGTGCCAGCTCATTAAACGAGGCGAAACTAGCGGGAGGACAAGAGACCCAGTACTTC CASSLNEAKLAGGQETQYF TRBD2 TRBJ2-5 TRBV18 NA
TGCGCCAGCAGCCTTAGCGGGACCCCAAATCAGCAGTTCTTC CASSLSGTPNQQFF TRBD2 TRBJ2-1 TRBV5-1 NA
TGCGCCAGCAGACAAGGGGCGACACCGGGGGTCTACGAGCAGTACTTC CASRQGATPGVYEQYF NA TRBJ2-7 TRBV5-1 once
TGTGCCAGCAGTTCTCAGGGAACCGGGGAGCTGTTTTTT CASSSQGTGELFF NA TRBJ2-2 TRBV12-3/TRBV12-4 NA
TGTGCCAGCAGGTCCACTAGCGTCACCTACAATGAGCAGTTCTTC CASRSTSVTYNEQFF TRBD2 TRBJ2-1 TRBV2 NA
TGTGCCAGCAGCTCCCTCGACAGGGCCCATGAAGCTTTCTTT CASSSLDRAHEAFF TRBD1 TRBJ1-1 TRBV27 NA
TGTGCCAGCAGCCCGATGGTGGGCCCCGGCACCGGGGAGCTGTTTTTT CASSPMVGPGTGELFF NA TRBJ2-2 TRBV27 NA
TGTGCCAGCAGCCAAATCAGGGGCCCAGAAAAACTGTTTTTT CASSQIRGPEKLFF NA TRBJ1-4 TRBV3-1/TRBV3-2 NA
TGTGCCAGCAGTTTATCGGGGGCGATGAATAACTATGGCTACACCTTC CASSLSGAMNNYGYTF NA TRBJ1-2 TRBV27 NA
TGCAGTGCTAGTCCGTACAGGGGGAACTATGGCTACACCTTC CSASPYRGNYGYTF TRBD1 TRBJ1-2 TRBV20-1 NA
TGTGCCACCAGTGACCTGGACAGTTTCGAGACCCAGTACTTC CATSDLDSFETQYF NA TRBJ2-5 TRBV24-1 once
TGTGCCAGCAGCTTGTGGTCAGGGGAAAAGCCCCAGCATTTT CASSLWSGEKPQHF NA TRBJ1-5 TRBV5-8 NA
TGTGCCTGGAGTACTAGCGGGAGGTACTCGGAGCAGTTCTTC CAWSTSGRYSEQFF TRBD2 TRBJ2-1 TRBV30 NA
TGTGCCAGCAGAACAGGGGTTTACAATTCACCCCTCCACTTT CASRTGVYNSPLHF TRBD1 TRBJ1-6 TRBV28 NA
TGTGCCAGCAGTTTGGACAGCTACACCGGGGAGCTGTTTTTT CASSLDSYTGELFF NA TRBJ2-2 TRBV6-5 few
TGTGCCAGCAGCTACCGGGACAGGGGCCGAACTAATGAAAAACTGTTTTTT CASSYRDRGRTNEKLFF TRBD1 TRBJ1-4 TRBV7-2 NA